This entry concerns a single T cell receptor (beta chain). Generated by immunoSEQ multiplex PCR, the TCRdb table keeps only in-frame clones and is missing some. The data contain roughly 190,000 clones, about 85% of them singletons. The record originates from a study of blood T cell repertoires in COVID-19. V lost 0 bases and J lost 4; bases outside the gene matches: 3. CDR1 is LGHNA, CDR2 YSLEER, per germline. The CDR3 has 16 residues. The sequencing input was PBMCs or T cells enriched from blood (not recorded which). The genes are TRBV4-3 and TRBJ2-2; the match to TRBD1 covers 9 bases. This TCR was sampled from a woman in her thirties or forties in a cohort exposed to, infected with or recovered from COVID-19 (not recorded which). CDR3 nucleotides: TGCGCCAGCAGCCAAGATTGGGGACAGGGCACCGGGGAGCTGTTTTTT. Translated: CASSQDWGQGTGELFF.